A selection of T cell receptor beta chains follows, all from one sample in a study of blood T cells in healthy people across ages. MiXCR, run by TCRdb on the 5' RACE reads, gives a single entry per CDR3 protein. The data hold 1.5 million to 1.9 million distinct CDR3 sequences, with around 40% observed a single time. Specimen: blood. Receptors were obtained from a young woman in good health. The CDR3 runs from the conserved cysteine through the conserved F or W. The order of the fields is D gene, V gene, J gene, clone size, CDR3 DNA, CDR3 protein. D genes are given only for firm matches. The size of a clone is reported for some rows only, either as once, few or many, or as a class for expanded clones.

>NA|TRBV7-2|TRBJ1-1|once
TGTGCCAGCAGCTTAGCGCGTGCCGCGAGGAGTTTTGTGTTGAACACTGAAGCTTTCTTT
CASSLARAARSFVLNTEAFF
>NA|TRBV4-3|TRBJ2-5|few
TGCGCCAGCAGCCAAATGGAAGGGCCCCAAGAGACCCAGTACTTC
CASSQMEGPQETQYF
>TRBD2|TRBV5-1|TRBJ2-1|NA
TGCGCCAGCATCCTGGGTGCGGGAGGGGAGAATGAGCAGTTCTTC
CASILGAGGENEQFF
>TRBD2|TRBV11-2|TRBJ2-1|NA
TGTGCCAGCAGCCCAAGACTAGCGGTCCCTGCAGAGCAGTTCTTC
CASSPRLAVPAEQFF
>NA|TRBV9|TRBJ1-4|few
TGTGCCAGCAGCGCCCTGTACGGAGCTTTTGAAAAACTGTTTTTT
CASSALYGAFEKLFF
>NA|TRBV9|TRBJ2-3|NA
TGTGCCAGCAGCGTAGAAACAGGGTACGGCACAGATACGCAGTATTTT
CASSVETGYGTDTQYF
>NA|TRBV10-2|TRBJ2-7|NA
TGCGCCAGCGAGAGAGGAGGGGAGCAGTACTTC
CASERGGEQYF
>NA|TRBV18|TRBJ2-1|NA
TGTGCCAGCTCACCACCGGTGGGGATTAACAATGAGCAGTTCTTC
CASSPPVGINNEQFF
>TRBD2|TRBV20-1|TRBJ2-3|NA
TGCAGTGCACCCGAGCGGGACCGCGCAGATACGCAGTATTTT
CSAPERDRADTQYF
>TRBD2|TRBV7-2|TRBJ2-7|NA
TGTGCCAGCAGCCTAACACTAGCGGGGGGGCAGGATGAGCAGTACTTC
CASSLTLAGGQDEQYF
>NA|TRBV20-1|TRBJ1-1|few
TGCAGTGCTAGAGGTTCGGGACACCCCGAAGCTTTCTTT
CSARGSGHPEAFF
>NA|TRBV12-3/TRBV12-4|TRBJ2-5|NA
TGTGCCAGCAGTTTGTGGGCAGTGCAAGAGACCCAGTACTTC
CASSLWAVQETQYF
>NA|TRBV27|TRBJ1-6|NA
TGTGCCAGCAGTTTATCGTTAATACCCTCCTATAATTCACCCCTCCACTTT
CASSLSLIPSYNSPLHF
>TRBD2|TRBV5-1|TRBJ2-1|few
TGCGCCAGCAGCTCACCGGGACTAGCGGGGGGACTATACAATGAGCAGTTCTTC
CASSSPGLAGGLYNEQFF
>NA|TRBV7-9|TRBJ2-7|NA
TGTGCCAGCAGCTTAGCAGCGGCCCTTAGATCCTACAATGAGCAGTACTTC
CASSLAAALRSYNEQYF
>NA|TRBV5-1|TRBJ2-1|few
TGCGCCAGCAGCCTGGACTACCCGTCCGGTACCAATGAGCAGTTCTTC
CASSLDYPSGTNEQFF
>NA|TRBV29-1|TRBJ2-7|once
TGCAGCGTCGCGGTCAGCGGCTCCTACGAGCAGTACTTC
CSVAVSGSYEQYF
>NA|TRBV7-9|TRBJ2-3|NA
TGTGCCAGCACAGAACACCGCACAGATACGCAGTATTTT
CASTEHRTDTQYF
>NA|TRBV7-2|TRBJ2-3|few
TGTGCCAGCAGCTTACTCGACTCTAGAACGCAGTATTTT
CASSLLDSRTQYF
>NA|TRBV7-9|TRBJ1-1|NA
TGTGCCAGCAGCGACCGGGACGGAGACACTGAAGCTTTCTTT
CASSDRDGDTEAFF
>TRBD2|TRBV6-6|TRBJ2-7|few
TGTGCCAGCAGACTAGCGGGGGGCCTAAGCTCCTACGAGCAGTACTTC
CASRLAGGLSSYEQYF
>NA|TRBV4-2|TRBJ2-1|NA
TGTGCCAGCAGCCAAGCAAGCGGGCCGTTCAATGAGCAGTTCTTC
CASSQASGPFNEQFF
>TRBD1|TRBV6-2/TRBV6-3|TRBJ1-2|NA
TGTGCCAGCAGTTACGTCCAGGGGGCGTATGGCTACACCTTC
CASSYVQGAYGYTF
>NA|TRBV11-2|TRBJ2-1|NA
TGTGCCAGCAGCTTAGCCTTAGATCGTAGTGAGCAGTTCTTC
CASSLALDRSEQFF
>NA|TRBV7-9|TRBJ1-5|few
TGTGCCAGCAGCCTCCCATATAGCAATCAGCCCCAGCATTTT
CASSLPYSNQPQHF
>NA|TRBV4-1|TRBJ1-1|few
TGCGCCAGCAGCCACCCTAAAGGCGGGCCAGGGCCTATTGGCACTGAAGCTTTCTTT
CASSHPKGGPGPIGTEAFF
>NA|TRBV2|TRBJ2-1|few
TGTGCCAGCAGTACCGTAGGAGAGCAGTTCTTC
CASSTVGEQFF
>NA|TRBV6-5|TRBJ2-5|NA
TGTGCCACCACTCAAGGGTTCTGGCAGTACTTC
CATTQGFWQYF
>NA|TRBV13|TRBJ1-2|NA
TGTGCCAGCAGCAGCAGGGGAAACTATGGCTACACCTTC
CASSSRGNYGYTF
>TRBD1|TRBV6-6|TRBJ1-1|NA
TGTGCCAGCAGCGACCCACAGGGGATCACTGAAGCTTTCTTT
CASSDPQGITEAFF
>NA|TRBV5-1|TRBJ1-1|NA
TGCGCCAGCAGCTTGGCTGGCAGCTGGAACACTGAAGCTTTCTTT
CASSLAGSWNTEAFF
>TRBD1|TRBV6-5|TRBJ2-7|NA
TGTGCCAGCAGTTACTCGACGGACAGGGGGACCTACGAGCAGTACTTC
CASSYSTDRGTYEQYF
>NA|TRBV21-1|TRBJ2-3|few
TGTGCCAGCAGCACTCCTGAGAGGGAAATGGCCTCAAGCACAGATACGCAGTATTTT
CASSTPEREMASSTDTQYF
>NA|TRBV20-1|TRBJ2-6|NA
TGCAGTGCTAGAGACCCCGCAATAAGGTACGGGGCCAACGTCCTGACTTTC
CSARDPAIRYGANVLTF
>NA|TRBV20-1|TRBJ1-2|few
TGCAGTGCTAGAGATCTTGGGATGGTGTGGCAGTATGGCTACACCTTC
CSARDLGMVWQYGYTF
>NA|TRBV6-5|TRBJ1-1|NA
TGTGCCAGCAGTTACTCCGGACAGCGCACTGAAGCTTTCTTT
CASSYSGQRTEAFF
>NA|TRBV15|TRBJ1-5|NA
TGTGCCACCAGCAGAGATCACGGGGGGAATCAGCCCCAGCATTTT
CATSRDHGGNQPQHF
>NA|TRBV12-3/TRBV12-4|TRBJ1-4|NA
TGTGCCAGCAGTTTGAGGACAGATTATAATGAAAAACTGTTTTTT
CASSLRTDYNEKLFF
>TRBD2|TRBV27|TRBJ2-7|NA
TGTGCCAGCAAGACTAGCGGGAGTTCCTACGAGCAGTACTTC
CASKTSGSSYEQYF
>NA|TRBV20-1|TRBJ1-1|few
TGCAGTGCCTCGGACGGTCGCACTGAAGCTTTCTTT
CSASDGRTEAFF
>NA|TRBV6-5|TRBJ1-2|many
TGTGCCAGCAGTCCCAAAGACTCTAACTATGGCTACACCTTC
CASSPKDSNYGYTF